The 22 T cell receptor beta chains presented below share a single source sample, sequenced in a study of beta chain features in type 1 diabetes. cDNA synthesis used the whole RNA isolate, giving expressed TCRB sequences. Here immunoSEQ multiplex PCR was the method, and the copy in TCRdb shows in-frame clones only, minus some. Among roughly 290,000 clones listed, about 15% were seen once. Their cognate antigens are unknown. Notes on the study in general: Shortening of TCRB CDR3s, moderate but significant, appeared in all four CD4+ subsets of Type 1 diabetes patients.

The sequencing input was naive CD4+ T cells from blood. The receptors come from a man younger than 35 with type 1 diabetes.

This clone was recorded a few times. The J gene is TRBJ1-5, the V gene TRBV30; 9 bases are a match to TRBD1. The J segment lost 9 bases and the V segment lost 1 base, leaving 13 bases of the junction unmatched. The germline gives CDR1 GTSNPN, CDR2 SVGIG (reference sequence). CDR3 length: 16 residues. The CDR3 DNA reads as TGTGCCTGGAGTGCCGGACAGGGGATCCTGGGAGGGCCCCAGCATTTT. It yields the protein CAWSAGQGILGGPQHF.

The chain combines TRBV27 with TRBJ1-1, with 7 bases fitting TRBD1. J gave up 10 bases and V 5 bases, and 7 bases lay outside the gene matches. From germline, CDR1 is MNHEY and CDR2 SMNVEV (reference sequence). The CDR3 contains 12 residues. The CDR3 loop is CASSPLDRPAFF. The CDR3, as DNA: TGTGCCAGCAGTCCTCTGGACAGGCCAGCTTTCTTT.

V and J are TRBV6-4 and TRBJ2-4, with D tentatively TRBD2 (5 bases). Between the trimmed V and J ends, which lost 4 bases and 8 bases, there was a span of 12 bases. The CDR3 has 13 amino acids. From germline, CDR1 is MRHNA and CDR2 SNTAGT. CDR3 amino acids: CASSGELWDIQYF. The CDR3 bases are TGTGCCAGCAGTGGGGAGTTATGGGACATTCAGTACTTC.

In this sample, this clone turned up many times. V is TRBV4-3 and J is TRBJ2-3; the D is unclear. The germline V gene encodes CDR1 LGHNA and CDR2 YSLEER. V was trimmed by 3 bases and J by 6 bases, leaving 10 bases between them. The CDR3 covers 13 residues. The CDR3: CASSHPEADTQYF. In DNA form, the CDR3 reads TGCGCCAGCAGCCACCCCGAGGCGGATACGCAGTATTTT.

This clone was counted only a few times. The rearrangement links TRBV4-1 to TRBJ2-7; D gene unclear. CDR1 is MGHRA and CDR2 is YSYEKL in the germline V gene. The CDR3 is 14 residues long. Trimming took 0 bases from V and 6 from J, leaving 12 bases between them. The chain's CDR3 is CASSQDLTPLEQYF. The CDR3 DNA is TGCGCCAGCAGCCAAGATCTGACTCCCCTCGAGCAGTACTTC.

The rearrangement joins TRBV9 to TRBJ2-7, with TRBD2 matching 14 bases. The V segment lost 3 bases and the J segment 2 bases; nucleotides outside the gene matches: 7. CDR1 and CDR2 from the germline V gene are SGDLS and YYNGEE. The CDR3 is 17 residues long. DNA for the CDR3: TGTGCCAGCAGCGGAGGACTAGCGGGGGGTCCTACCTACGAGCAGTACTTC. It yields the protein CASSGGLAGGPTYEQYF.

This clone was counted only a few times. CDR3 bases: TGTGCCAGCAGCTTTTCGGTCCACAATGAGCAGTTCTTC. Encoded protein: CASSFSVHNEQFF. V is TRBV11-3 and J is TRBJ2-1, with unresolved D. Trimming shortened V by 3 bases and J by 5 bases, and 8 bases separated the two germline ends. This CDR3 has 13 amino acids. Germline V gene data show CDR1 as SGHNT and CDR2 as YENEEA. The entire variable domain, with the rest obtained from reference TRBV11-3 and TRBJ2-1, is as follows: EAGVVQSPRYKIIEKKQPVAFWCNPISGHNTLYWYLQNLGQGPELLIRYENEEAVDDSQLPKDRFSAERLKGVDSTLKIQPAELGDSAVYLCASSFSVHNEQFFGPGTRLTVL.

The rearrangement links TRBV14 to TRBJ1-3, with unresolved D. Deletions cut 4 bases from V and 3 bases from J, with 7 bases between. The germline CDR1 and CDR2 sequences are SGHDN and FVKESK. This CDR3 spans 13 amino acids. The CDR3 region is CASSRGFGNTIYF. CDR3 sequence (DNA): TGTGCCAGCAGCCGAGGGTTTGGAAACACCATATATTTT.

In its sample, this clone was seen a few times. CDR3 sequence: CASSYAGGKDAYEQYF. In nucleotides, the CDR3 is TGTGCCAGCTCGTACGCCGGAGGAAAGGACGCCTACGAGCAGTACTTC. This sequence joins TRBV18 and TRBJ2-7; D may be TRBD2 (5 bases). The length of the CDR3 is 16 residues. Trimming removed 6 bases from V and 2 bases from J, with 20 bases in between. Looked up from germline, CDR1 is KGHSH and CDR2 is LQKENI.

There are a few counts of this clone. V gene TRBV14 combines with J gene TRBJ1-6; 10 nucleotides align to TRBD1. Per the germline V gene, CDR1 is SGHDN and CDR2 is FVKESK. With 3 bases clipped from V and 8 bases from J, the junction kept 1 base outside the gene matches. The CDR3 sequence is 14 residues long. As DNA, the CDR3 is TGTGCCAGCAGCCAGGGACAGGGGTATTCACCCCTCCACTTT. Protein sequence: CASSQGQGYSPLHF.

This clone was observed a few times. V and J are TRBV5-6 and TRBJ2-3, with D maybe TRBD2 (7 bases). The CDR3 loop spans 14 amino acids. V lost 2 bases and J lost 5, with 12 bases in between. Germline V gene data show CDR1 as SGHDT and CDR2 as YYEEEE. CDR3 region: CASSLGGVRDTQYF. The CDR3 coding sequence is TGTGCCAGCAGCTTAGGGGGGGTAAGAGATACGCAGTATTTT.

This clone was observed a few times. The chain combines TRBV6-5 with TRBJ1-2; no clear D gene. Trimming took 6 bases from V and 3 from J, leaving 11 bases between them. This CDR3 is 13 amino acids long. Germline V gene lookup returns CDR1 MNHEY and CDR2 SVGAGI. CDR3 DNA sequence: TGTGCCAGCAGGATCAGTGAATACTATGGCTACACCTTC. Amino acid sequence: CASRISEYYGYTF.

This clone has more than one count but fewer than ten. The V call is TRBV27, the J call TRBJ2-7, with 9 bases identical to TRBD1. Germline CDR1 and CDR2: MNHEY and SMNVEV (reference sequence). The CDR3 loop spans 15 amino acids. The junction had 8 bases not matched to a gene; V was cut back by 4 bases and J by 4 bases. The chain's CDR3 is CASSYHPDRGYEQYF. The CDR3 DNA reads TGTGCCAGCAGTTACCACCCGGACAGGGGTTACGAGCAGTACTTC.

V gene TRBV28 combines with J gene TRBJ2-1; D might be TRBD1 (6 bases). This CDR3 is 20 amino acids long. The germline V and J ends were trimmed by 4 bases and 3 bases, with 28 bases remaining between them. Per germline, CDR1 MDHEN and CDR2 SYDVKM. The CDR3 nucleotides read TGTGCCAGCAGTTCCACCCCCAAACACAGGGCTAAACCCCTCTACAATGAGCAGTTCTTC. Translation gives CASSSTPKHRAKPLYNEQFF.

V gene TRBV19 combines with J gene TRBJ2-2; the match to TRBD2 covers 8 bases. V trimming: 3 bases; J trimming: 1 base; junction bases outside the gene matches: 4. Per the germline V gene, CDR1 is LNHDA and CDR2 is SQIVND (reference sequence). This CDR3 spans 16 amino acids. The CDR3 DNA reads TGTGCCAGTAGTATTGATAGCGGGAAGAACACCGGGGAGCTGTTTTTT. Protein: CASSIDSGKNTGELFF.

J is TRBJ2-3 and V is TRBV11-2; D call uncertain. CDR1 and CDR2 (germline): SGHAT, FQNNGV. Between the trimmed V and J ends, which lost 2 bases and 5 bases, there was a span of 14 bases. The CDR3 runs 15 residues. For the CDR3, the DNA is TGTGCCAGCAGCTTAAATGGGCCCCCAGGAGATACGCAGTATTTT. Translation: CASSLNGPPGDTQYF.

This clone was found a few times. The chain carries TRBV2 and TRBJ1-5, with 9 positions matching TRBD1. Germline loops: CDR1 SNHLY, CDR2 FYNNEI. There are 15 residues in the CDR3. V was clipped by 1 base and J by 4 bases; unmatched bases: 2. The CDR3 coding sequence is TGTGCCAGCAGTGAAGGGACAGGGGCTAATCAGCCCCAGCATTTT. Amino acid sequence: CASSEGTGANQPQHF.

CDR3 DNA sequence: TGTGCCAGCAGCCAAGATCGGACAGGGAGAACTGAAGCTTTCTTT. Its protein is CASSQDRTGRTEAFF. The chain joins TRBV4-2 to TRBJ1-1; TRBD1 matches at 8 bases. V lost 0 bases and J lost 5; bases outside the gene matches: 5. Looked up from germline, CDR1 is LGHNA and CDR2 is YNFKEQ. CDR3 length: 15 residues.

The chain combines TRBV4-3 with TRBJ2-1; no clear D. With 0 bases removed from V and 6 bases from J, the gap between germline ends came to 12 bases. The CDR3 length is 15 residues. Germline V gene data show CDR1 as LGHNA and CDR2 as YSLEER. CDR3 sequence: CASSQDMASINEQFF. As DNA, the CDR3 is TGCGCCAGCAGCCAAGATATGGCTAGTATCAATGAGCAGTTCTTC.

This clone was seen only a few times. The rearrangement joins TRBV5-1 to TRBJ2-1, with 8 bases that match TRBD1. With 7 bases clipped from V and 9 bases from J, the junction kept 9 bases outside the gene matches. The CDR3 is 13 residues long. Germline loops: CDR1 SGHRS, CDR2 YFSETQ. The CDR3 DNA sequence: TGCGCCAGCGGACAGGGATTAGAAGTTGAGCAGTTCTTC. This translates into CASGQGLEVEQFF.

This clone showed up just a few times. CDR3 region: CSVGGSGYTF. For the CDR3, the DNA is TGCAGTGTTGGGGGCTCGGGCTACACCTTC. The gene calls are TRBV20-1 and TRBJ1-2, with a weak D call TRBD1 (6 bases). The CDR3 extends over 10 amino acids. CDR1 and CDR2 from the germline V gene are DFQATT and SNEGSKA (reference sequence). The V end was cut by 7 bases, the J end by 8 bases, with 11 bases between.

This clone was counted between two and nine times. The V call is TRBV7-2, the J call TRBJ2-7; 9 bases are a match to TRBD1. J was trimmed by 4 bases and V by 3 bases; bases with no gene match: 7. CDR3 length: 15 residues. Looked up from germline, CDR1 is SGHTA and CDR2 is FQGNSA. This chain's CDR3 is CASSFKTGGEYEQYF. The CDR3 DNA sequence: TGTGCCAGCAGCTTCAAGACAGGGGGAGAATACGAGCAGTACTTC.